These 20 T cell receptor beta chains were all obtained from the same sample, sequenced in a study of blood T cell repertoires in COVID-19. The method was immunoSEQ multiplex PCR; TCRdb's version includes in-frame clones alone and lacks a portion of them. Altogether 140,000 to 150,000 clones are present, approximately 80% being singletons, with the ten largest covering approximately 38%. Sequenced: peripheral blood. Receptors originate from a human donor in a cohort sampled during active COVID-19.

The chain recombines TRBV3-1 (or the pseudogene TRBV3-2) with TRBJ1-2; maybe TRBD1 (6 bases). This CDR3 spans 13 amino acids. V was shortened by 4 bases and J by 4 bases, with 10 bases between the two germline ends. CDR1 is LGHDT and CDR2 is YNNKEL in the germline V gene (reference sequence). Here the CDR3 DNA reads TGTGCCAGCAGCCTCGGGACAATCTATGGCTACACCTTC. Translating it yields CASSLGTIYGYTF.

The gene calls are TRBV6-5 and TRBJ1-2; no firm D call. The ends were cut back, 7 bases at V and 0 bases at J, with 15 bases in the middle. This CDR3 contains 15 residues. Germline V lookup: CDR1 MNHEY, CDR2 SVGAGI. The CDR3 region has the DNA TGTGCCAGCACCGAACCGTTTCTAGCTAACTATGGCTACACCTTC. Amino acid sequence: CASTEPFLANYGYTF.

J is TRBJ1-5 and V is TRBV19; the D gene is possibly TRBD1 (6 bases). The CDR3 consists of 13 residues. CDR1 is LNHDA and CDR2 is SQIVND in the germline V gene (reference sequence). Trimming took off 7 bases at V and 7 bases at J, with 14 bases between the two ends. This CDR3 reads CASTQQGPQPQHF. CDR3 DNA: TGTGCCAGTACCCAACAGGGACCACAGCCCCAGCATTTT.

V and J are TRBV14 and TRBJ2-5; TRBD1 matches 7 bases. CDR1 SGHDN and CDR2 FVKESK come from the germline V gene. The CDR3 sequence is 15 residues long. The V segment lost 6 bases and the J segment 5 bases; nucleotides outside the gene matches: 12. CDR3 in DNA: TGTGCCAGCAGTACTCCTCAGGGGGTCCTCGAGACCCAGTACTTC. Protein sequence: CASSTPQGVLETQYF.

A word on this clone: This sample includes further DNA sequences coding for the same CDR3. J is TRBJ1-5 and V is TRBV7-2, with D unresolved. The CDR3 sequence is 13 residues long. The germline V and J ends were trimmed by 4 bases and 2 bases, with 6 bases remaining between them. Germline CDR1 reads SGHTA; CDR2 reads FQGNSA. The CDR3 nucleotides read TGTGCCAGCAGCTCGGGAGGCAATCAGCCCCAGCATTTT. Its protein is CASSSGGNQPQHF.

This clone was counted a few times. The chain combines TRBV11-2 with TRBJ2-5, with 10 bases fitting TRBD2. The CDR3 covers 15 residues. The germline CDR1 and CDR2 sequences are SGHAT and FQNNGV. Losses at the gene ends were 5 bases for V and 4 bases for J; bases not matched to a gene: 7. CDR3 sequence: CASSITSGGGETQYF. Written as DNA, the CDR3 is TGTGCCAGCAGCATTACAAGCGGGGGGGGAGAGACCCAGTACTTC.

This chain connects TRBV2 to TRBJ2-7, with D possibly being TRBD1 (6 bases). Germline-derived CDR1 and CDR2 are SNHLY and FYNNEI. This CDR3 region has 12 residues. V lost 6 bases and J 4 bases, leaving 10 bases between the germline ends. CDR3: CASRGQVYEQYF. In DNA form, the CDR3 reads TGTGCCAGCAGGGGACAAGTTTACGAGCAGTACTTC.

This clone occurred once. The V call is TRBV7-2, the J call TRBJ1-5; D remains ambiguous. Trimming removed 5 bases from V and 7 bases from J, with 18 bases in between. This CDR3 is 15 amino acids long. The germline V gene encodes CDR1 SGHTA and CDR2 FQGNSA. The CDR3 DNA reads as TGTGCCAGCAGCACAGAGGGCAGTGCCGGCCAGCCCCAGCATTTT. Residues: CASSTEGSAGQPQHF.

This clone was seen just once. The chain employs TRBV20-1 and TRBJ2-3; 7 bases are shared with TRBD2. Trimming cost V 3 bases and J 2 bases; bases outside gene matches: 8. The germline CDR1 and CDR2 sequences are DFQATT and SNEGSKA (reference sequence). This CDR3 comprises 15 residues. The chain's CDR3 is CSASGLAASTDTQYF. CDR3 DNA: TGCAGTGCTAGTGGGCTAGCGGCCTCCACAGATACGCAGTATTTT.

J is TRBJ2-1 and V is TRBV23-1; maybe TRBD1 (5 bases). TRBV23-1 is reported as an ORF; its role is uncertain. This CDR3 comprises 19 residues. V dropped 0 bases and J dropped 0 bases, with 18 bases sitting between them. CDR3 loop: CASSQSPLRNRSSYNEQFF. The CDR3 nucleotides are TGCGCCAGCAGTCAATCGCCCCTTAGGAACAGGAGCTCCTACAATGAGCAGTTCTTC.

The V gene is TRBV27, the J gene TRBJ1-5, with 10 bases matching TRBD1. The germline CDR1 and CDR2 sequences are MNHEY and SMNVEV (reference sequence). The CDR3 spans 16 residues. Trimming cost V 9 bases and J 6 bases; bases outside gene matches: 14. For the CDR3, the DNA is TGTGCCAGTCCGCCAGGCCGGGACAGGGGTACTCAGCCCCAGCATTTT. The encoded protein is CASPPGRDRGTQPQHF.

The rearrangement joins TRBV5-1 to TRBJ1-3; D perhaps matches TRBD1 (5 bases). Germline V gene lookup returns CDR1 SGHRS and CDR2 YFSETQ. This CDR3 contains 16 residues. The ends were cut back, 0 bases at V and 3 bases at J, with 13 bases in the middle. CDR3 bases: TGCGCCAGCAGCTTGGCCCCCGGGGGTAATGGAAACACCATATATTTT. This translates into CASSLAPGGNGNTIYF.

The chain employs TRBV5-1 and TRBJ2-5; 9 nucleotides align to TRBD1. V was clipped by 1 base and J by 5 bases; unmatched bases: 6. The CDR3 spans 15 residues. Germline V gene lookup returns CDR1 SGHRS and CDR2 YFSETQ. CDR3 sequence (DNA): TGCGCCAGCAGCTTGACAGGGGGCTGGCGGGAGACCCAGTACTTC. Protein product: CASSLTGGWRETQYF.

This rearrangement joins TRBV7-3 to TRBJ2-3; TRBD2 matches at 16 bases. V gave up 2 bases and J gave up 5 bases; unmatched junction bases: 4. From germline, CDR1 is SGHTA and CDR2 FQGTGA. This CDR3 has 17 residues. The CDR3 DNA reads TGTGCCAGCAGCTTAGGGACTAGCGGGGGGGCAGGAGATACGCAGTATTTT. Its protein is CASSLGTSGGAGDTQYF.

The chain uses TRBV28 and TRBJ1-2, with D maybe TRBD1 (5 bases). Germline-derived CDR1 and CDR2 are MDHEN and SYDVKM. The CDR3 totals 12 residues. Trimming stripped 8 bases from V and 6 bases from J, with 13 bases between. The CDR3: CASLGGFNGYTF. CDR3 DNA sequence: TGTGCCAGCCTGGGGGGGTTTAATGGCTACACCTTC.

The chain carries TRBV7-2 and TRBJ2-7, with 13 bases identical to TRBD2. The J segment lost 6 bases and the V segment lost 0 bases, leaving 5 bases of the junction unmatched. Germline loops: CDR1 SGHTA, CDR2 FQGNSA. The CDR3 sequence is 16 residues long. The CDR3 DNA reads TGTGCCAGCAGCTTAGCGGGACTAGCGGGGTCTGTCGAGCAGTACTTC. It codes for CASSLAGLAGSVEQYF.

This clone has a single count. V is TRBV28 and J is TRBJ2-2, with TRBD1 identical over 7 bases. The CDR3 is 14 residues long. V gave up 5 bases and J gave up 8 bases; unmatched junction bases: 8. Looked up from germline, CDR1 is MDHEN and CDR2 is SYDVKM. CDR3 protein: CASSQGTVRGELFF. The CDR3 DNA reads TGTGCCAGCAGTCAGGGGACAGTGCGAGGGGAGCTGTTTTTT.

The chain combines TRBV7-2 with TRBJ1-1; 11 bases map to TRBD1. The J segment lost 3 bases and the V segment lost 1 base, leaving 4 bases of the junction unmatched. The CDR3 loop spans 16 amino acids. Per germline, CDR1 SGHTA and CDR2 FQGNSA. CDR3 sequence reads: CASSLDRTGGYTEAFF. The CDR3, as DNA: TGTGCCAGCAGCTTAGATCGGACAGGGGGCTACACTGAAGCTTTCTTT.

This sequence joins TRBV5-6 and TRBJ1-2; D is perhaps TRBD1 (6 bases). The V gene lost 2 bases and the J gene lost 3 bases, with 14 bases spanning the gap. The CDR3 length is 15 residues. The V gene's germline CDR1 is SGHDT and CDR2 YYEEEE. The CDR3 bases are TGTGCCAGCAGCTTCTACAGGGATGGGCACTATGGCTACACCTTC. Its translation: CASSFYRDGHYGYTF. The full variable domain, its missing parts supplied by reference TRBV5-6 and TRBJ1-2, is DAGVTQSPTHLIKTRGQQVTLRCSPKSGHDTVSWYQQALGQGPQFIFQYYEEEERQRGNFPDRFSGHQFPNYSSELNVNALLLGDSALYLCASSFYRDGHYGYTFGSGTRLTVV.

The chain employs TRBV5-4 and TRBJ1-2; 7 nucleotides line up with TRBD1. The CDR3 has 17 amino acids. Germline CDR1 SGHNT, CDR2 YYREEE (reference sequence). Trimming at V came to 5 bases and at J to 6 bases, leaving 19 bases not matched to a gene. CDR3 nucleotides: TGTGCCAGCAGGCCCCGACAGGGTTCCCCGATTGGGGATGGCTACACCTTC. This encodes CASRPRQGSPIGDGYTF.